The rows below give T cell receptor beta chains drawn from one sample of a study of neoadjuvant nivolumab and ipilimumab in lung cancer. TCRdb keeps only in-frame clones here, not all; method: immunoSEQ multiplex PCR. The data contain 30,000 or so clones, more than 85% of them singletons. The sample here was peripheral blood, taken after neoadjuvant nivolumab, alone or with ipilimumab, at or shortly before surgery. Receptors were obtained from an adult with non-small cell lung cancer. CDR3s include the opening cysteine and the closing phenylalanine or tryptophan. D genes are given only for firm matches. The listing skips clone size in some rows; elsewhere it reads once, few, many or a size class.

J | D | size | V | CDR3 | DNA
TRBJ2-2 | - | - | TRBV7-3 | CASSLQQGDTGELFF | TGTGCCAGCAGCTTACAACAGGGAGACACCGGGGAGCTGTTTTTT
TRBJ1-5 | - | - | TRBV5-6 | CASSYRNNQPQHF | TGTGCCAGCAGCTACCGAAACAATCAGCCCCAGCATTTT
TRBJ2-4 | TRBD1 | once | TRBV5-5 | CASSPDAGTVNIQYF | TGTGCCAGCAGCCCCGACGCCGGGACAGTAAACATTCAGTACTTC
TRBJ1-1 | - | - | TRBV5-6 | CASSFAGSEAFF | TGTGCCAGCAGCTTTGCCGGGAGTGAAGCTTTCTTT
TRBJ1-4 | - | - | TRBV6-5 | CASSTRKMNEKLFF | TGTGCCAGCAGCACGCGTAAGATGAATGAAAAACTGTTTTTT
TRBJ2-7 | - | - | TRBV5-4 | CASSLAGSGYEQYF | TGTGCCAGCAGCTTGGCGGGTAGCGGCTACGAGCAGTACTTC
TRBJ2-3 | - | - | TRBV29-1 | CSVFLKLADTQYF | TGCAGCGTCTTTTTAAAACTGGCAGATACGCAGTATTTT
TRBJ2-1 | - | - | TRBV6-5 | CASSPGGNEQFF | TGTGCCAGCAGTCCAGGGGGGAATGAGCAGTTCTTC
TRBJ2-4 | - | - | TRBV25-1 | CASTPRGGLTKNIQYF | TGTGCCAGCACCCCTCGTGGGGGTTTGACCAAAAACATTCAGTACTTC
TRBJ2-5 | - | - | TRBV7-2 | CASSSGNTGTYWGETQYF | TGTGCCAGCAGCTCCGGGAACACAGGGACCTACTGGGGGGAGACCCAGTACTTC
TRBJ2-6 | - | few | TRBV6-1 | CASSNRAAGANVLTF | TGTGCCAGCAGTAACAGGGCGGCAGGGGCCAACGTCCTGACTTTC
TRBJ1-1 | - | - | TRBV14 | CASSPWGGYTEAFF | TGTGCCAGCAGCCCGTGGGGGGGCTACACTGAAGCTTTCTTT
TRBJ1-1 | - | - | TRBV29-1 | CSVSMDRRSTEAFF | TGCAGCGTATCAATGGACAGACGGAGCACTGAAGCTTTCTTT
TRBJ2-1 | TRBD2 | few | TRBV5-6 | CASSSGTSGKLSYNEQFF | TGTGCCAGCAGCAGCGGGACTAGCGGGAAATTATCCTACAATGAGCAGTTCTTC
TRBJ1-4 | - | once | TRBV18 | CASSPTEEKLFF | TGTGCCAGCTCACCAACCGAAGAAAAACTGTTTTTT
TRBJ2-1 | TRBD2 | - | TRBV4-1 | CASSQGLAGRSEQFF | TGCGCCAGCAGCCAGGGCCTAGCGGGAAGGAGTGAGCAGTTCTTC
TRBJ2-1 | TRBD2 | - | TRBV5-1 | CASGASGQNEQFF | TGCGCCAGCGGGGCTAGCGGTCAAAATGAGCAGTTCTTC
TRBJ1-2 | TRBD1 | - | TRBV5-1 | CASSYGDRYGYTF | TGCGCCAGCAGTTACGGGGACAGATATGGCTACACCTTC
TRBJ1-5 | - | - | TRBV2 | CASSASSEYSNQPQHF | TGTGCCAGCAGTGCTAGTAGCGAATATAGCAATCAGCCCCAGCATTTT
TRBJ2-1 | TRBD1 | - | TRBV11-2 | CASSPGTGLGSYNEQFF | TGTGCCAGCAGCCCAGGGACAGGGCTAGGATCCTACAATGAGCAGTTCTTC
TRBJ2-5 | - | - | TRBV9 | CASSAASGRQETQYF | TGTGCCAGCAGCGCCGCTTCAGGGAGGCAAGAGACCCAGTACTTC
TRBJ2-1 | TRBD2 | - | TRBV15 | CATSRARTSANYNEQFF | TGTGCCACCAGCAGAGCGCGGACTAGCGCGAACTACAATGAGCAGTTCTTC
TRBJ2-1 | TRBD2 | - | TRBV5-8 | CASSLPSGRGNEQFF | TGTGCCAGCAGCCTTCCTAGCGGGAGAGGGAATGAGCAGTTCTTC
TRBJ1-2 | - | - | TRBV28 | CAASRGSSTDF | TGTGCCGCGTCCAGAGGTTCGTCAACTGACTTC
TRBJ2-3 | - | - | TRBV7-2 | CASSLGEVTTQYF | TGTGCCAGCAGCTTAGGGGAGGTTACTACGCAGTATTTT
TRBJ2-7 | - | few | TRBV29-1 | CSVGLQGQIFYEQYF | TGCAGCGTTGGACTACAGGGCCAAATTTTCTACGAGCAGTACTTC
TRBJ1-4 | - | - | TRBV6-5 | CASSYSPRATNEKLFF | TGTGCCAGCAGTTACTCACCGAGAGCAACTAATGAAAAACTGTTTTTT
TRBJ1-1 | - | - | TRBV5-1 | CASSPRTNTEAFF | TGCGCCAGCAGCCCTCGGACTAACACTGAAGCTTTCTTT
TRBJ2-3 | TRBD1 | - | TRBV7-3 | CASSSRTGGTDTQYF | TGTGCCAGCAGCTCCCGTACAGGGGGCACAGATACGCAGTATTTT